This TCR beta chain was recorded in a study of Graves' ophthalmopathy and Graves' hyperthyroidism. Transcripts of RNA were the source for amplifying TCR beta CDR3 regions. In the first round, RT-PCR was carried out with HTBI primers, and a multiplex PCR formed the second round. TCRdb reanalysed the multiplex PCR reads using MiXCR and keeps one entry per CDR3 protein. The table has 450,000 to 600,000 distinct CDR3 sequences, approximately 35% seen once; the top ten hold about 4.2%. V lost 7 bases, J lost 5 bases, and 7 bases stayed unmatched. The CDR3 spans 14 residues. The TCR originated in an adult man with Graves' hyperthyroidism. The source material was peripheral blood or thyroid tissue (not recorded which). The rearrangement links TRBV12-3 or TRBV12-4 to TRBJ2-7; TRBD2 matches 11 bases. The CDR3 reads CASTLAGGQNEQYF. The CDR3 nucleotides are TGTGCCAGCACTCTAGCGGGGGGACAAAACGAGCAGTACTTC.